This TCR beta chain was identified in a study of Graves' ophthalmopathy and Graves' hyperthyroidism. Study-wide results and limits: Ophthalmopathy could be told apart from stable hyperthyroidism by a 13-signature model (about 90% sensitivity, 70% to 84% specificity). Most expanded clonotypes in thyroid above 0.001 frequency also showed up in blood.

Amplified material comprised TCR beta CDR3 regions derived from RNA transcripts. An initial RT-PCR round employing HTBI primers preceded a second-round multiplex PCR. TCRdb analysed the multiplex PCR reads with MiXCR anew, one entry per CDR3 protein. The data contain some 360,000 distinct CDR3 sequences, 17% of them singletons. This clonotype was seen ten or more times. Its antigen is not identified. Hyperthyroidism counted as stable given no ophthalmopathy within 18 months of follow-up. Hyperthyroidism in these 18- to 65-year-old patients was newly diagnosed, lasting under 2 months. Germline CDR1 SGHAT, CDR2 FQNNGV. With 1 base clipped from V and 6 bases from J, the junction kept 9 bases outside the gene matches. This CDR3 contains 15 residues.

V is TRBV11-2 and J is TRBJ2-7; 7 bases align to TRBD2. Sample: peripheral blood. This receptor was identified in an adult woman with stable Graves' hyperthyroidism. The CDR3 DNA follows: TGTGCCAGCAGCTTAGTTCCAGCGGGAACCCCCGAGCAGTACTTC. It is translated as CASSLVPAGTPEQYF.